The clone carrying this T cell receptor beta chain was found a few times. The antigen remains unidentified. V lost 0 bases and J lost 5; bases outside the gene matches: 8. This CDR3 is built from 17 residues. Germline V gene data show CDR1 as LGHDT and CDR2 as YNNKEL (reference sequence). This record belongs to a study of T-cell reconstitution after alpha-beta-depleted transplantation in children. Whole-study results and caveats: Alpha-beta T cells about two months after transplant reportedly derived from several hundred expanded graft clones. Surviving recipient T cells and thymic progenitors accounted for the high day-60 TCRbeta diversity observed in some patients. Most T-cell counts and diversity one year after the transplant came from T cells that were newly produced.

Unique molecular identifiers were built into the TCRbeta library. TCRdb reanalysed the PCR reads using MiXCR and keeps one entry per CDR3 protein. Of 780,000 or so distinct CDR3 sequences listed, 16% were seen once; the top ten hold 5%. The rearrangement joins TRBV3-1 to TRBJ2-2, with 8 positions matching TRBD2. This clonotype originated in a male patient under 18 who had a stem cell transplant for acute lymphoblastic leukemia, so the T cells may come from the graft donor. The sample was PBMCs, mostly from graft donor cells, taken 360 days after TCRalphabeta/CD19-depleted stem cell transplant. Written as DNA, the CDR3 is TGTGCCAGCAGCCAAGATTGGAGCGGGAGAAGGACCGGGGAGCTGTTTTTT. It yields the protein CASSQDWSGRRTGELFF.